This T cell receptor beta chain was recorded in a study of CD8 T cells in Susac syndrome. Reverse transcription of about 0.5 to 1 ug RNA used random hexamers. A multiplex approach, immunoSEQ multiplex PCR, amplified TCR beta CDR3 across 54 Vbeta and 13 Jbeta. Each CDR3 protein is one row after TCRdb ran MiXCR on the immunoSEQ multiplex PCR reads. In the table there are under 200,000 distinct CDR3 sequences, around 90% of which are singletons. Germline lookup yields CDR1 SEHNR and CDR2 FQNEAQ (reference sequence). The CDR3 runs to 18 residues. Trimming stripped 5 bases from V and 0 bases from J, with 20 bases between.

Sequencing was carried out using CD4+ T cells from PBMCs. The V gene is TRBV7-9, the J gene TRBJ2-1, with D possibly TRBD1 on 6 matching bases. This sequence was found in a human donor with Susac syndrome. CDR3 nucleotides: TGTGCCAGCAGCGCGAGGGGGAACGGGGTAAGCTCCTACAATGAGCAGTTCTTC. This translates into CASSARGNGVSSYNEQFF.